The 11 T cell receptor beta chains below come from one sample, sequenced in a study of control samples from healthy donors and cancer patients. This table comes from immunoSEQ multiplex PCR, and its TCRdb copy is limited to in-frame clones, with some not included. The sample records about 170,000 clones, around nine tenths being singletons. The sequenced sample consisted of blood. The source of these receptors is a man aged 25 to 40 in good health.

The rearrangement uses TRBV4-1 and TRBJ1-5; D may be TRBD1 (5 bases). The germline CDR1 and CDR2 sequences are MGHRA and YSYEKL. The CDR3 extends over 18 amino acids. The V end was cut by 1 base, the J end by 0 bases, with 16 bases between. The CDR3 DNA follows: TGCGCCAGCAGCCAAGGAACGGGACCAAAATATAGCAATCAGCCCCAGCATTTT. The encoded protein is CASSQGTGPKYSNQPQHF.

This sequence joins TRBV19 and TRBJ2-5; tentative D call: TRBD2 (5 bases). The germline V gene has CDR1 LNHDA and CDR2 SQIVND (reference sequence). The germline V and J ends were trimmed by 9 bases and 2 bases, with 13 bases remaining between them. This CDR3 is built from 13 residues. In DNA form, the CDR3 reads TGTGCCAGCTCGAAAGGACTTCAAGAGACCCAGTACTTC. Protein: CASSKGLQETQYF.

The chain employs TRBV29-1 and TRBJ1-2; D gene ambiguous. V dropped 1 base and J dropped 8 bases, with 17 bases sitting between them. Germline CDR1 reads SQVTM; CDR2 reads ANQGSEA. The CDR3 has 14 residues. CDR3 nucleotides: TGCAGCGTTGAAGGCCAGACCTGGGGAAAGGGCTACACCTTC. The encoded protein is CSVEGQTWGKGYTF.

V is TRBV7-2 and J is TRBJ2-2, with 9 bases aligning to TRBD2. Losses at the gene ends were 5 bases for V and 6 bases for J; bases not matched to a gene: 7. Germline V lookup: CDR1 SGHTA, CDR2 FQGNSA. CDR3 size: 15 residues. CDR3 bases: TGTGCCAGCAGCCTTCCGACTAGCGGTTCCGGGGAGCTGTTTTTT. Protein product: CASSLPTSGSGELFF.

The table lists this clone with a count of one. The gene calls are TRBV7-9 and TRBJ1-4; D is uncertain. V dropped 1 base and J dropped 0 bases, with 12 bases sitting between them. This CDR3 spans 17 amino acids. CDR1 and CDR2 (germline): SEHNR, FQNEAQ (reference sequence). CDR3 sequence: CASSLGEMLATNEKLFF. The CDR3 nucleotides read TGTGCCAGCAGCTTAGGGGAGATGCTTGCAACTAATGAAAAACTGTTTTTT.

This clone was seen a single time. The gene calls are TRBV19 and TRBJ2-4; TRBD2 agrees at 7 bases. The length of the CDR3 is 21 residues. Germline-derived CDR1 and CDR2 are LNHDA and SQIVND (reference sequence). The junction had 19 bases not matched to a gene; V was cut back by 2 bases and J by 0 bases. This chain's CDR3 is CASSISSQGRGSGLAKNIQYF. The CDR3 DNA follows: TGTGCCAGTAGTATAAGCTCGCAAGGGAGAGGTAGCGGGTTAGCCAAAAACATTCAGTACTTC.

The rearrangement joins TRBV6-2 or TRBV6-3 to TRBJ2-3, with 8 bases fitting TRBD1. The trim removed 6 bases at V and 10 bases at J, leaving 6 bases unmatched. The CDR3 has 12 residues. CDR1 is MNHEY, CDR2 SVGEGT, per germline. Written as DNA, the CDR3 is TGTGCCAGCAGCAACAGGGGGGTTGCGCAGTATTTT. Translating it yields CASSNRGVAQYF.

The rearrangement uses TRBV6-1 and TRBJ2-6; D is unresolved. Per the germline V gene, CDR1 is MNHNS and CDR2 is SASEGT. The germline V and J ends were trimmed by 3 bases and 1 base, with 7 bases remaining between them. This CDR3 has 15 residues. CDR3: CASSDQVSGANVLTF. For the CDR3, the DNA is TGTGCCAGCAGTGATCAGGTTTCTGGGGCCAACGTCCTGACTTTC.

In this sample, this clone turned up once. This rearrangement joins TRBV13 to TRBJ2-3, with a weak D call TRBD1 (5 bases). The CDR3 length is 13 residues. V dropped 2 bases and J dropped 6 bases, with 9 bases sitting between them. CDR1 and CDR2 from the germline V gene are PRHDT and FYEKMQ (reference sequence). CDR3 region: CASSLQGPDTQYF. CDR3 nucleotides: TGTGCCAGCAGCTTACAGGGCCCCGATACGCAGTATTTT.

The chain is built from TRBV7-2 and TRBJ2-1; TRBD2 might be the D (6 bases). V lost 4 bases to trimming and J lost 3 bases, with 13 bases between them. This CDR3 is 15 amino acids long. CDR1 SGHTA and CDR2 FQGNSA come from the germline V gene. The CDR3 spells CASSSSQGLYNEQFF. In DNA, the CDR3 is TGTGCCAGCAGCTCTTCGCAGGGACTCTACAATGAGCAGTTCTTC.

The V gene is TRBV5-6, the J gene TRBJ1-1; D not resolved. Germline CDR1 SGHDT, CDR2 YYEEEE. V dropped 2 bases and J dropped 5 bases, with 10 bases sitting between them. The CDR3 totals 13 residues. CDR3: CASSFEAGTEAFF. As DNA, the CDR3 is TGTGCCAGCAGCTTTGAGGCCGGAACTGAAGCTTTCTTT.